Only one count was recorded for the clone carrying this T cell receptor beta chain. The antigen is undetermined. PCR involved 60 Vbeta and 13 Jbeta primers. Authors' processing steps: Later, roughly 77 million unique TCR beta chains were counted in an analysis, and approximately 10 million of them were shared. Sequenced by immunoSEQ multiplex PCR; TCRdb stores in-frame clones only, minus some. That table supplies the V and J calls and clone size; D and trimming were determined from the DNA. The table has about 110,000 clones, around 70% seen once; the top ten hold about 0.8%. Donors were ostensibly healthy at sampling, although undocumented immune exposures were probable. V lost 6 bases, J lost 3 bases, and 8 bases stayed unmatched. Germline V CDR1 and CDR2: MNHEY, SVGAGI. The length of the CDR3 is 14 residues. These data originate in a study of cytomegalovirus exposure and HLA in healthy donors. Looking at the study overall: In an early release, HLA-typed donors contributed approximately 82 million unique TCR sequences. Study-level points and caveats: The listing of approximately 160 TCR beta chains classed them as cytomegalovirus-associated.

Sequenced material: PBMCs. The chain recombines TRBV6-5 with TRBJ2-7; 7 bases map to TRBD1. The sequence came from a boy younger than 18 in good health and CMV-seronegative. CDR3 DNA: TGTGCCAGCAGCCCCGACAGGGCACTCTACGAGCAGTACTTC. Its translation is CASSPDRALYEQYF.